This TCR beta chain was recovered during a study of T cell repertoires in cytomegalovirus infection (dated by TCRdb to the late 2010s). Study-level background: Peptide stimulations targeted recently identified HLA-C-restricted CMV epitopes, whose presentation resists viral immunomodulation, together with well-studied HLA-B-restricted epitopes. Donor HLA type was relevant to the analysis, because carriage of CMV infection together with the matching HLA type was indicated by public TCR beta signatures. What the study reported, not specific to this receptor: In both this cohort and an independent cohort of 352 donors, the cumulative frequency of public TCR beta family members distinguished carriers of CMV infection plus the relevant HLA type. The ex vivo response was dominated by HLA-C-restricted CMV-specific TCR beta clonotypes, which also provided the single most frequent clonotype in two of eight donors.

Per the publication, the treatment or condition label means: in vitro stimulation with specific CMV peptide epitopes to enrich CMV-specific T cells. This clonotype came up many times. Its specific antigen is unknown. Base quality data are lacking; no much larger clone is found one base away. The sample was run on an Illumina HiSeq 1500. TCRdb took the public reads, trimmed them with fastp at Q25, ran MiXCR for clone calling and kept in-frame beta chains. Here each entry gathers all rows of one CDR3 protein and keeps the most common genes and DNA. The sample table shows hundreds of thousands of distinct CDR3 sequences, and around a third are seen once. Roughly 20% of the sample belongs to the ten largest clones. The receptor was isolated from a human donor in good health (CMV status not recorded). Some clones in this sample may be carry-over from other donors' samples. The source material was cultured PBMCs, sampled from culture after CMV antigen stimulation.

CDR3 region: CASSFRVGAGNTIYF. The nucleotide sequence reads as follows: TGTGCCAGCAGCTTTCGTGTAGGGGCGGGAAACACCATATATTTT. The sequence is built from TRBV7-2 and TRBJ1-3, and perhaps TRBD1 as D gene, on 5 matching bases. V is cut by 3 bases and J by 4 bases, and the space between the germline ends is 13 bases. The CDR3 has 15 amino acids, counting the end cysteine and phenylalanine. Only the CDR3 DNA stays, 45 bases, in frame from base 1. CDR1 is given as SGHTA and CDR2 as FQGNSA, both from the germline V gene.